Listed below are T cell receptor beta chains from one sample, sequenced in a study of chemoradiotherapy in HPV16-positive cancers. The method was immunoSEQ multiplex PCR; TCRdb's version includes in-frame clones alone and lacks a portion of them. The sample lists approximately 52,000 clones, under 95% occurring once. The sample in question was blood, obtained from a patient who underwent chemoradiotherapy. These receptors were obtained from a human donor with HPV-associated anogenital cancer. Both conserved end residues are part of each CDR3.

cdr3_aa,j_call,v_call
CASSLEGGWSSSYNEQFF,TRBJ2-1,TRBV7-6
CASSQGTSLITDTQYF,TRBJ2-3,TRBV5-4
CASRTGTRGQYF,TRBJ2-7,TRBV28
CAWSVTVYEQYF,TRBJ2-7,TRBV30
CASSFGQDSTYEQYF,TRBJ2-7,TRBV5-5
CASSFSADAGELFF,TRBJ2-2,TRBV7-2
CASSDPLGGTSSYEQYF,TRBJ2-7,TRBV10-1
CASSGINNQPQHF,TRBJ1-5,TRBV6-1
CASSVAGERYEQYF,TRBJ2-7,TRBV6-1
CASTPPGQVTEAFF,TRBJ1-1,TRBV19
CASSPSGGLGNQPQHF,TRBJ1-5,TRBV18
CASSGTGSSTGELFF,TRBJ2-2,TRBV9
CASSSRLGAHEQYF,TRBJ2-7,TRBV5-4
CASSLDGRAVNEQYF,TRBJ2-7,TRBV7-2
CASSYSGQGGYGYTF,TRBJ1-2,TRBV6-5
CASSATGLGEQFF,TRBJ2-1,TRBV9
CASSLQNYGYTF,TRBJ1-2,TRBV12-5
CASSYSLGIEAFF,TRBJ1-1,TRBV6-5
CSVEGYRDEQYF,TRBJ2-7,TRBV29-1
CASSLDRGQDGYTF,TRBJ1-2,TRBV7-2
CASSSLGQGYGYTF,TRBJ1-2,TRBV6-6
CASSVGYLNTEAFF,TRBJ1-1,TRBV7-2